This T cell receptor (beta chain) was sequenced during a study of graft-versus-host responses after intestinal transplantation. About the study: Multivisceral, liver-intestinal, or isolated intestinal transplants were given to recipients. Study-level results: Early after transplant, HvG declines were associated with peak levels of circulating GvH clones. Marrow from the recipient contained GvH clones, some of which had appeared first in ileum or blood. Within allografts, high graft-versus-host to host-versus-graft clonal ratios were seen among patients with graft-donor T cell macrochimerism.

Clones were read by immunoSEQ multiplex PCR, and TCRdb kept only the in-frame ones, dropping some. The data show approximately 90,000 clones, with about four fifths seen just once and 0.83% held by the top ten. With V trimmed by 6 bases and J by 5 bases, 18 bases remained unmatched. The CDR3 has 19 residues. CDR1 is ENHRY and CDR2 is SYGVKD in the germline V gene. Notes on this clone: Its cognate antigen is unknown.

This clonotype was sampled from a human donor who received an intestinal transplant. Sequenced material: unstimulated CD4+ T cells sorted from spleen or lymph node cells, taken before intestinal transplant. The chain links TRBV10-3 to TRBJ2-2, with 10 bases lining up with TRBD1. Written as DNA, the CDR3 is TGTGCCATCAGCCGAACCTTCTCCCGGGACAGGGGAGGAACCGGGGAGCTGTTTTTT. Translated: CAISRTFSRDRGGTGELFF.